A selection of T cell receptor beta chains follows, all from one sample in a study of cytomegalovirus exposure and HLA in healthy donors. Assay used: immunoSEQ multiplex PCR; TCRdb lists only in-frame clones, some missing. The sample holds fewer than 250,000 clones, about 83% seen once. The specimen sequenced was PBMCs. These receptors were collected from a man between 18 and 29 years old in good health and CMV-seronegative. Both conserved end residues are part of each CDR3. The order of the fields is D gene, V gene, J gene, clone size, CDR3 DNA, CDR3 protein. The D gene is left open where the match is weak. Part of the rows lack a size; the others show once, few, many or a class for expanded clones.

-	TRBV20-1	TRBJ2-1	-	TGCAGTGCTACGCCTAGATATGAGCAGTTCTTC	CSATPRYEQFF
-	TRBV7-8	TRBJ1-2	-	TGTGCCAGCAGCTTAGCGAGGGAGTCTGGCTACACCTTC	CASSLARESGYTF
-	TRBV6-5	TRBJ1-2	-	TGTGCCAGCAGGCGCCAGACAGGAAACTATGGCTACACCTTC	CASRRQTGNYGYTF
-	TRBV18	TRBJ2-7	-	TGTGCCAGCTCACCACCGATGGGACAAAACTACGAGCAGTACTTC	CASSPPMGQNYEQYF
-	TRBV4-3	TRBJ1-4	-	TGCGCCAGCAGCCAAGGGGTTATCGGACAAAGGTTACCAACTAATGAAAAACTGTTTTTT	CASSQGVIGQRLPTNEKLFF
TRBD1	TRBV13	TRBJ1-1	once	TGTGCCAGCAGCTTGACAGGGGTGACTGAAGCTTTCTTT	CASSLTGVTEAFF
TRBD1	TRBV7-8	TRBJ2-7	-	TGTGCCAGCAGTCTCGGGACAGGACCCTACGAGCAGTACTTC	CASSLGTGPYEQYF
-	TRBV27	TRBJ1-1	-	TGTGCCAGCAGTTTATTAGTCTCTGAAGCTTTCTTT	CASSLLVSEAFF
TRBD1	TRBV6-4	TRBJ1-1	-	TGTGCCAGCAGGGGGGACAGGGCGGGCGCTGAAGCTTTCTTT	CASRGDRAGAEAFF
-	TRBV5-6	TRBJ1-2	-	TGTGCCAGCAGTTGGAGATGGGGGCCTTATGGCTACACCTTC	CASSWRWGPYGYTF
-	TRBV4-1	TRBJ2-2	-	TGCGCCAGCAGCCAAGTAGACGGGGAGCTGTTTTTT	CASSQVDGELFF
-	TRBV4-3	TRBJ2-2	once	TGCGCCAGCAGCCACCGAGGCGGCGGGATCACCGGGGAGCTGTTTTTT	CASSHRGGGITGELFF
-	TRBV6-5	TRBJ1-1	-	TGTGCCAGCAGTTACTTTCCGGACAGTGGGACTGAAGCTTTCTTT	CASSYFPDSGTEAFF
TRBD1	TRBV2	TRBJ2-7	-	TGTGCCAGCAGCCGGAGCCGGGACAGGGGTTTAGGAGAGCAGTACTTC	CASSRSRDRGLGEQYF
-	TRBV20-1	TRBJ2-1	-	TGCAGTGCTCCCCGGGGTGATGAGCAGTTCTTC	CSAPRGDEQFF
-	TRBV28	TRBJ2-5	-	TGTGCCAGCAGTTTCCGGGGTACAGAGACCCAGTACTTC	CASSFRGTETQYF
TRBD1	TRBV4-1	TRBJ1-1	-	TGCGCCAGCAGCCAGGGATCAACAGGGGCAACTGAAGCTTTCTTT	CASSQGSTGATEAFF
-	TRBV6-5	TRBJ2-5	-	TGTGCCAGCAGCCCACGGGGGAGCCAAGAGACCCAGTACTTC	CASSPRGSQETQYF
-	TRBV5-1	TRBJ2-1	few	TGCGCCAGCAGCTTGGCCCTGAGTGAGCAGTTCTTC	CASSLALSEQFF
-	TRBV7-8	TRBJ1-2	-	TGTGCCAGCAGCCCTGAAACAGGATACTATGGCTACACCTTC	CASSPETGYYGYTF
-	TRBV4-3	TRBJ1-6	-	TGCGCCAGCAGCCCCGACAGAAACTCCTATAATTCACCCCTCCACTTT	CASSPDRNSYNSPLHF
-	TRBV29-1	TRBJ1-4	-	TGCAGCGTAGTTACAGGGCTGAGTGAAAAACTGTTTTTT	CSVVTGLSEKLFF
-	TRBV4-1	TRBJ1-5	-	TGCGCCAGCAGCCAAGATTTGAGTCATCGATACCAGCATTTT	CASSQDLSHRYQHF